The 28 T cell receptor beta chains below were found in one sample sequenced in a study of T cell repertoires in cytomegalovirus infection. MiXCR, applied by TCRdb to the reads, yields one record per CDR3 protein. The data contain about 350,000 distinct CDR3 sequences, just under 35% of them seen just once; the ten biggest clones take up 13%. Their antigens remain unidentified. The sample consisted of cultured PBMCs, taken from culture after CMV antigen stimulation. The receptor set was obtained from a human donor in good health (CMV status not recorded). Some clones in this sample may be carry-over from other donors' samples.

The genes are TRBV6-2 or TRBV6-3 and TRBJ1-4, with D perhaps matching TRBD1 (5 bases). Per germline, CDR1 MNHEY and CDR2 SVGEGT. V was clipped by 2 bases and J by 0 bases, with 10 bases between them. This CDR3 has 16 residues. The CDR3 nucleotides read TGTGCCAGCAGTTACGAAGCGACAGCAACTAATGAAAAACTGTTTTTT. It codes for CASSYEATATNEKLFF.

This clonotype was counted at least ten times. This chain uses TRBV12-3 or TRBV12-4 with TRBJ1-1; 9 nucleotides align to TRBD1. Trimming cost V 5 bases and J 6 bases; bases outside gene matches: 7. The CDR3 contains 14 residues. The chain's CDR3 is CASSGDRARAEAFF. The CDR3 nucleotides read TGTGCCAGCAGTGGGGACAGGGCCAGAGCTGAAGCTTTCTTT.

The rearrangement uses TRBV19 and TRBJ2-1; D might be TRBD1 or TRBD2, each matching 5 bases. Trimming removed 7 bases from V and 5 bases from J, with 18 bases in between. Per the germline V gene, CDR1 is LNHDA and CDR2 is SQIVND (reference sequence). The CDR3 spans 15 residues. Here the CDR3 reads CASTPGGRMDNEQFF. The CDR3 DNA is TGTGCCAGTACTCCTGGGGGTAGGATGGACAATGAGCAGTTCTTC.

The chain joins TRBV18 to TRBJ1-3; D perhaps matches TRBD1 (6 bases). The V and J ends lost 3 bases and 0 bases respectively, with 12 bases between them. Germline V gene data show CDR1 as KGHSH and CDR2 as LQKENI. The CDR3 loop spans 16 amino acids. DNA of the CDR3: TGTGCCAGCTCACCCGGACAGCCATTCTCTGGAAACACCATATATTTT. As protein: CASSPGQPFSGNTIYF.

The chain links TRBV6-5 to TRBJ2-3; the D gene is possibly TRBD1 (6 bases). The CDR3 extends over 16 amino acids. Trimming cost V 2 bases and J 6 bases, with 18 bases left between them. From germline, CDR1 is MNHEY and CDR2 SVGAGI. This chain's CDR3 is CASSYDPDRMRDTQYF. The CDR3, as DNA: TGTGCCAGCAGTTACGATCCCGACAGGATGAGGGATACGCAGTATTTT.

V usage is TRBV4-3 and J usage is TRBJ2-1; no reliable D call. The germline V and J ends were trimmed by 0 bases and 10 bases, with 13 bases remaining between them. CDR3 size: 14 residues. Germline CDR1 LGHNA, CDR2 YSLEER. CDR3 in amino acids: CASSQEPGDGEQFF. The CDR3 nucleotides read TGCGCCAGCAGCCAAGAGCCCGGTGACGGGGAGCAGTTCTTC.

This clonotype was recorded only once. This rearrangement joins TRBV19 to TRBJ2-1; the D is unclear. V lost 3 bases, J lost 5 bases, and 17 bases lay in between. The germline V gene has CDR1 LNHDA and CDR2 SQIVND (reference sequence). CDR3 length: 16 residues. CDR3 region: CASSISWLSANNEQFF. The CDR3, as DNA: TGTGCCAGTAGTATCTCTTGGCTGTCAGCTAACAATGAGCAGTTCTTC.

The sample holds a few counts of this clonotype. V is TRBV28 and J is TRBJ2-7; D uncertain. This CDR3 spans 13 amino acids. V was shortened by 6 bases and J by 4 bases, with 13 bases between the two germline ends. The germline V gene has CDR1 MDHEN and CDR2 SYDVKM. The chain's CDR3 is CASSRRARYEQYV. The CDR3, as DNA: TGTGCCAGCAGCCGAAGGGCTAGGTACGAGCAGTACGTC.

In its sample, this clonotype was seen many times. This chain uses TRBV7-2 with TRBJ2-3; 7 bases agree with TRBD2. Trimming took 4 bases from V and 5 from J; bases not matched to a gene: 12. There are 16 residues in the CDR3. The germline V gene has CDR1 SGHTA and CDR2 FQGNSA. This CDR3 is CASSSRREGVKDTQYF. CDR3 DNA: TGTGCCAGCAGCTCCCGTAGGGAGGGAGTGAAAGATACGCAGTATTTT.

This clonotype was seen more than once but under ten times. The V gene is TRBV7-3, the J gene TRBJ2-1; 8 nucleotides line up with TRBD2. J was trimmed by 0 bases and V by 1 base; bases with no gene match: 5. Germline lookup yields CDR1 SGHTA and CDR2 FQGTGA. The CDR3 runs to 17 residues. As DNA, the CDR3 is TGTGCCAGCAGCTTAATTGCTAGCGGGTCCTCCTACAATGAGCAGTTCTTC. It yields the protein CASSLIASGSSYNEQFF. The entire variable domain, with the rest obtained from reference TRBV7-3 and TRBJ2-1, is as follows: GAGVSQTPSNKVTEKGKYVELRCDPISGHTALYWYRQSLGQGPEFLIYFQGTGAADDSGLPNDRFFAVRPEGSVSTLKIQRTERGDSAVYLCASSLIASGSSYNEQFFGPGTRLTVL.

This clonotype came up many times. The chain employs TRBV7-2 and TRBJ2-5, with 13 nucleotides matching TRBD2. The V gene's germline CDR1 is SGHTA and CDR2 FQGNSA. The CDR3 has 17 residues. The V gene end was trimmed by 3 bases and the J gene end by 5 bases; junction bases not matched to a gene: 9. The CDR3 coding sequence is TGTGCCAGCAGCTTCCAACTAGCGGGAGGGCCTGGGGAGACCCAGTACTTC. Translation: CASSFQLAGGPGETQYF.

The CDR3 DNA reads as TGTGCCAGCAGTGAAAGGACTATCCAGTTCTTC. Its translation is CASSERTIQFF. This chain links TRBV12-3 or TRBV12-4 with TRBJ2-1; D might be TRBD2 (6 bases). The CDR3 contains 11 residues. V lost 5 bases to trimming and J lost 13 bases, with 12 bases between them.

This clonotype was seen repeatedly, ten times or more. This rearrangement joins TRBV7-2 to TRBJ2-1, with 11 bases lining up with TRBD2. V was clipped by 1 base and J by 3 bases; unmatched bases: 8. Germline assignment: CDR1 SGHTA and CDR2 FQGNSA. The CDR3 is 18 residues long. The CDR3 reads CASSLVGSGRDGYNEQFF. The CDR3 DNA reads TGTGCCAGCAGCTTAGTGGGTAGCGGGAGGGATGGCTACAATGAGCAGTTCTTC.

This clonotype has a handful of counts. The CDR3 spells CASKTGTSFNEQFF. The CDR3 nucleotides are TGTGCCAGCAAAACCGGGACTAGCTTCAATGAGCAGTTCTTC. The chain combines TRBV7-2 with TRBJ2-1, with TRBD2 matching 9 bases. This CDR3 spans 14 amino acids. The ends lost 7 bases at V and 6 bases at J; junction bases unmatched: 7. Germline V gene lookup returns CDR1 SGHTA and CDR2 FQGNSA.

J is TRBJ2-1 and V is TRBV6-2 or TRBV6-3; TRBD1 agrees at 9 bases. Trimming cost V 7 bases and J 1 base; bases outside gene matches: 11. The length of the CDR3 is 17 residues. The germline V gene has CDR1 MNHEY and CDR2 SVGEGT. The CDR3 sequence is CASTSRTGTGSYNEQFF. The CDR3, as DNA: TGTGCCAGCACCTCCAGGACCGGGACAGGGTCCTACAATGAGCAGTTCTTC.

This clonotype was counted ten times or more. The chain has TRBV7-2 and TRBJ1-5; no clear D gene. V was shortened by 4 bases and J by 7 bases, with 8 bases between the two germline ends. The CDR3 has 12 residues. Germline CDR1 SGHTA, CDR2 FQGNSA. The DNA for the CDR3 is TGTGCCAGCAGCTCCTTCGGCCAGCCCCAGCATTTT. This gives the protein CASSSFGQPQHF.

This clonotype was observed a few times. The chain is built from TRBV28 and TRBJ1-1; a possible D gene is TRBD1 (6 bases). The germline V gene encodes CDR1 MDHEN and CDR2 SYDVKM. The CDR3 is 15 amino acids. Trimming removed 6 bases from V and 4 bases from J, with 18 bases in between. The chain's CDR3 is CASRLGQGTRTEAFF. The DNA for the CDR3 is TGTGCCAGCAGACTGGGGCAAGGGACACGCACTGAAGCTTTCTTT. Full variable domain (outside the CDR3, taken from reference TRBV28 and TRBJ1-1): DVKVTQSSRYLVKRTGEKVFLECVQDMDHENMFWYRQDPGLGLRLIYFSYDVKMKEKGDIPEGYSVSREKKERFSLILESASTNQTSMYLCASRLGQGTRTEAFFGQGTRLTVV.

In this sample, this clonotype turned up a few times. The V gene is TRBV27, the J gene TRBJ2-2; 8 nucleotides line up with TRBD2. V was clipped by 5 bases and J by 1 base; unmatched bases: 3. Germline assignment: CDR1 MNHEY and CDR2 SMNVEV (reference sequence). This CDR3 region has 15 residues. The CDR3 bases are TGTGCCAGCAGTCCCGCGGGAGGGAACACCGGGGAGCTGTTTTTT. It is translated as CASSPAGGNTGELFF.

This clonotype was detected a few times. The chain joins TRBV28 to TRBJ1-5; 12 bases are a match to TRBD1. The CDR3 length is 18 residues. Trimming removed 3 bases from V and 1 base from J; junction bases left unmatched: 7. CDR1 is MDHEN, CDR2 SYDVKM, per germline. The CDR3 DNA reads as TGTGCCAGCAGTTTGCCGGGACAGGGGGCCTGGAGCAATCAGCCCCAGCATTTT. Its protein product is CASSLPGQGAWSNQPQHF.

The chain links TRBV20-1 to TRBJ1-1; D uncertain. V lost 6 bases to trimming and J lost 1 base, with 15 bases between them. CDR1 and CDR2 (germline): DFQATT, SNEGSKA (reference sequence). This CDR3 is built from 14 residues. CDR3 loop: CSAEDQGQNTEAFF. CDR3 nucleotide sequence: TGCAGTGCGGAGGATCAAGGGCAGAACACTGAAGCTTTCTTT.

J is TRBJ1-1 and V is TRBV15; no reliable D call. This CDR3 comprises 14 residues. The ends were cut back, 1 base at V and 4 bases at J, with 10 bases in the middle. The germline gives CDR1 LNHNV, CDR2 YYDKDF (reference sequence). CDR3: CATSRGTVFTEAFF. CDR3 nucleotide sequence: TGTGCCACCAGCAGAGGGACGGTATTCACTGAAGCTTTCTTT.

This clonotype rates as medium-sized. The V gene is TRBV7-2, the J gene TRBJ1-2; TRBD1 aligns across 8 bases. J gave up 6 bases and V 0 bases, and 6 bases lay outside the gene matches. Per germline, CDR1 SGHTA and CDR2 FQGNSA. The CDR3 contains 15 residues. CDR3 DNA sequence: TGTGCCAGCAGCTTAGCGCTACCAGGGGGCGATGGCTACACCTTC. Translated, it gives CASSLALPGGDGYTF.

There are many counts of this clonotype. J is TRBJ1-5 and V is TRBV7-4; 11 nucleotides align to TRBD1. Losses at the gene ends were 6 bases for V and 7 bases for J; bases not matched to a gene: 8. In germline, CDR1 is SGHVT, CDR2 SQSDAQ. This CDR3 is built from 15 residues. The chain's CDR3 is CASSSDRGRRQPQHF. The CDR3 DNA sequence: TGTGCCAGCAGTTCGGACAGGGGGCGCCGACAGCCCCAGCATTTT.

Here the CDR3 reads CSARGTSGRGSTDTQYF. The CDR3 DNA sequence: TGCAGTGCTAGGGGGACTAGCGGGAGAGGAAGCACAGATACGCAGTATTTT. The chain recombines TRBV20-1 with TRBJ2-3; 14 nucleotides match TRBD2. Germline V gives CDR1 DFQATT, CDR2 SNEGSKA (reference sequence). The V and J ends lost 3 bases and 0 bases, in that order; junction bases with no gene match: 5. CDR3 size: 17 residues.

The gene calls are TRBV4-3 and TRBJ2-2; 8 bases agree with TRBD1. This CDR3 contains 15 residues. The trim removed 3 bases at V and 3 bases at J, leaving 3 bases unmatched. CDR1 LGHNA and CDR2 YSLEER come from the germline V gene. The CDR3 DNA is TGCGCCAGCAGCCAGCAGGACAGGGACACCGGGGAGCTGTTTTTT. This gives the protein CASSQQDRDTGELFF.

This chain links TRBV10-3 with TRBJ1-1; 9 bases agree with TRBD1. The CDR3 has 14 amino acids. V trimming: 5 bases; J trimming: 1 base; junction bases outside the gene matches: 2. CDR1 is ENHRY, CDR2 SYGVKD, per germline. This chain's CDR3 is CAISRGQGNTEAFF. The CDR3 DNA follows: TGTGCCATCAGTAGGGGACAGGGGAACACTGAAGCTTTCTTT.

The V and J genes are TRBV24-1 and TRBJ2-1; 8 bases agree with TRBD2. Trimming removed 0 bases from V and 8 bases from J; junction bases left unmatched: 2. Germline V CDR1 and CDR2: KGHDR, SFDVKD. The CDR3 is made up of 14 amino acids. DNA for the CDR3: TGTGCCACCAGTGATTTGGGACTAGCAGATGAGCAGTTCTTC. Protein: CATSDLGLADEQFF.

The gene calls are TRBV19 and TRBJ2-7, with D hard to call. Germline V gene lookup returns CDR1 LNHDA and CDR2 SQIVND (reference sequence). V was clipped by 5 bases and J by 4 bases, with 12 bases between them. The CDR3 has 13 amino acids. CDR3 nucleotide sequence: TGTGCCAGTAGTCAGGACCTGCCTTACGAGCAGTACTTC. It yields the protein CASSQDLPYEQYF.